The clone carrying this TCR beta chain was detected ten times or more. Its antigen remains unidentified. Germline CDR1 reads MDHEN; CDR2 reads SYDVKM. The CDR3 sequence is 12 residues long. V dropped 3 bases and J dropped 8 bases, with 10 bases sitting between them. This entry comes from a study of regulatory T cells in long-lasting Graves disease. Study-wide points: Newly diagnosed patients had higher TCR diversity than persistent Graves' patients did. Persistent disease exhibited a predilection for TRBV28, TRBJ1-2 and TRBJ2-5. Blood alone, not thyroid tissue, was studied.

As to time point: persistent/refractory GD, antithyroid drugs over 5 years with positive TRAb. Generation of the TCR library employed RNA extracted from PBMCs. Roughly 9.2-milliliter peripheral blood samples went into EDTA tubes. According to the study, TCR beta libraries were built with iRepertoire HTBI primers and CDR3-region Arm-PCR. In TCRdb, the multiplex PCR reads were re-called with MiXCR into one record per CDR3 protein. The table shows over 650,000 distinct CDR3 sequences, with approximately 31% occurring only once. This chain connects TRBV28 to TRBJ1-2; D is ambiguous. The starting material was peripheral blood mononuclear cells (PBMCs), obtained when the disease was refractory, from a patient treated with antithyroid drugs. This TCR was recovered from a female donor with Graves disease. The CDR3 DNA reads TGTGCCAGCAGTTTCGCGCTCGGGGGCTACACCTTC. It encodes CASSFALGGYTF.